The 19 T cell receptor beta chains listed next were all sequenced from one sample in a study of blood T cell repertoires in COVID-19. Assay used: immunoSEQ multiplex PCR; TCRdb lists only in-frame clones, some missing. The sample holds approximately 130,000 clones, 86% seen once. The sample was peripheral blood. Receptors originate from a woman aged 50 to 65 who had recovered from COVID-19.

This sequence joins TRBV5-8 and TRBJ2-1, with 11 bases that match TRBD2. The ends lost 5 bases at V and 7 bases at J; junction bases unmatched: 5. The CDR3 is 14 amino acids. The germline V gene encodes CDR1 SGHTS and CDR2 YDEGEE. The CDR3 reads CASRGRTSGNEQFF. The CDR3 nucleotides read TGTGCCAGCAGGGGCCGGACTAGCGGGAATGAGCAGTTCTTC.

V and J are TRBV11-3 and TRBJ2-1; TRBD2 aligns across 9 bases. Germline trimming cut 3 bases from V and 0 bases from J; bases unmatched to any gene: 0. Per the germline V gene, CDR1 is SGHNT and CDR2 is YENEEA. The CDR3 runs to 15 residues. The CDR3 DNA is TGTGCCAGCAGCTTTAGCGGGAGCTCCTACAATGAGCAGTTCTTC. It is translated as CASSFSGSSYNEQFF.

Here the CDR3 reads CASSLQGSGELFF. The CDR3 coding sequence is TGTGCCAGCAGCTTACAGGGATCCGGGGAGCTGTTTTTT. The genes are TRBV5-5 and TRBJ2-2; TRBD1 is a possible D gene (6 bases). Trimming removed 2 bases from V and 6 bases from J, with 8 bases in between. The CDR3 consists of 13 residues. Germline lookup yields CDR1 SGHKS and CDR2 YYEKEE (reference sequence).

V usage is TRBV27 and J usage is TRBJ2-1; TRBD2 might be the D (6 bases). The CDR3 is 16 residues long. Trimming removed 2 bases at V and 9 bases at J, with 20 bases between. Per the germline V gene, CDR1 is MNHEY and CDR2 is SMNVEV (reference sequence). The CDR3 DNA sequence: TGTGCCAGCAGTTTAAACCTGGGGGACTTAGCTTTTGAGCAGTTCTTC. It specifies CASSLNLGDLAFEQFF.

CDR3 residues: CASSQDGGSQTQYF. The CDR3 nucleotides read TGTGCCAGCAGCCAAGACGGCGGGTCTCAGACCCAGTACTTC. The chain is built from TRBV3-1 (or the pseudogene TRBV3-2) and TRBJ2-5; D is possibly TRBD2 (5 bases). V lost 0 bases and J lost 6, with 11 bases in between. Germline CDR1 and CDR2: LGHDT and YNNKEL (reference sequence). This CDR3 is built from 14 residues.

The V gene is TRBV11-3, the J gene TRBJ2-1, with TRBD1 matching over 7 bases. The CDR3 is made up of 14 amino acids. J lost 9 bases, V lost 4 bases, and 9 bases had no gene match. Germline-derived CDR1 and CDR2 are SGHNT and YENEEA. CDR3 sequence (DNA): TGTGCCAGCAGCTCAAACAGGGGCCACACTGAGCAGTTCTTC. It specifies CASSSNRGHTEQFF.

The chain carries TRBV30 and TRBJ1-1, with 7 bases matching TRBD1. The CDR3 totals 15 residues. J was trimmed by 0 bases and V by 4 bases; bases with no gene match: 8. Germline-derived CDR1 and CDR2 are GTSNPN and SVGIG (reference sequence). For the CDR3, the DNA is TGTGCCTGGACGCAGGGGGGATTTATGAACACTGAAGCTTTCTTT. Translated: CAWTQGGFMNTEAFF.

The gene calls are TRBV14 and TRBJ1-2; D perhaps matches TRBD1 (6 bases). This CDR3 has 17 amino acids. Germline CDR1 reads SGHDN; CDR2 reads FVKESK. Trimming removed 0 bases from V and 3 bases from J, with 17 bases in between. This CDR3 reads CASSQDLGQTGYYGYTF. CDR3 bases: TGTGCCAGCAGCCAAGATCTTGGACAGACGGGCTACTATGGCTACACCTTC.

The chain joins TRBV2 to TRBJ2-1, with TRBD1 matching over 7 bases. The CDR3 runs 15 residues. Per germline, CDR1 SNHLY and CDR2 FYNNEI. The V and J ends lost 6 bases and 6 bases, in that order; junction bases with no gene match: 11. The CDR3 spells CASRDVIRGINEQFF. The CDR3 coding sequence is TGTGCCAGCAGGGACGTTATCAGGGGGATCAATGAGCAGTTCTTC.

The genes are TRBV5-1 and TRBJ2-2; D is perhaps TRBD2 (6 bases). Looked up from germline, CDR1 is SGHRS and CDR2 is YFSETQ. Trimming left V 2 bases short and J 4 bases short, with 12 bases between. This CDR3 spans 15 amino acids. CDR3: CASSFGGTTTGELFF. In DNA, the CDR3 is TGCGCCAGCAGCTTTGGCGGGACGACCACCGGGGAGCTGTTTTTT.

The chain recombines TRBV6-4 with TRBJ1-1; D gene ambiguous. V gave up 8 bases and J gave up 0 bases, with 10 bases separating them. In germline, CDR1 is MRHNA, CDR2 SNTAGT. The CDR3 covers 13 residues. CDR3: CASSLQMNTEAFF. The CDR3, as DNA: TGTGCCAGCTCACTGCAAATGAACACTGAAGCTTTCTTT.

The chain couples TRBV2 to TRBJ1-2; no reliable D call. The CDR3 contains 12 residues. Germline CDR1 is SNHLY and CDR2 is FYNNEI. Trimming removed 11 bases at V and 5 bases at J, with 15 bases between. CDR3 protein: CASTTRGYGYTF. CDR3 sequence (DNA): TGTGCCTCCACTACCCGTGGGTATGGCTACACCTTC. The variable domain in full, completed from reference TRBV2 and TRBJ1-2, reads EPEVTQTPSHQVTQMGQEVILRCVPISNHLYFYWYRQILGQKVEFLVSFYNNEISEKSEIFDDQFSVERPDGSNFTLKIRSTKLEDSAMYFCASTTRGYGYTFGSGTRLTVV.

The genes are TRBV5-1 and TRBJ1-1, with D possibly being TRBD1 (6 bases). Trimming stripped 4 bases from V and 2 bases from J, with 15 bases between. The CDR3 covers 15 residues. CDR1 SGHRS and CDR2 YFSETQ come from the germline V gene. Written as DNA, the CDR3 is TGCGCCAGCAGCGCGACACAGGGCGGAAACACTGAAGCTTTCTTT. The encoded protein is CASSATQGGNTEAFF.

This chain's CDR3 is CASRADTYSNQPQHF. The CDR3 nucleotides are TGTGCCAGCAGAGCAGACACGTATAGCAATCAGCCCCAGCATTTT. The chain links TRBV6-5 to TRBJ1-5; no reliable D call. Germline loops: CDR1 MNHEY, CDR2 SVGAGI. V shed 6 bases and J shed 0 bases, with 12 bases lying between them. The CDR3 is 15 residues long.

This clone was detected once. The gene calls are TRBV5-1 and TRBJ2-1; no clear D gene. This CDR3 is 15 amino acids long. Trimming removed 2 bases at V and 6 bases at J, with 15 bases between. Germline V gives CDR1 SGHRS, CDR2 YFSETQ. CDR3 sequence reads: CASSLRGSTGNEQFF. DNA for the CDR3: TGCGCCAGCAGCTTACGCGGAAGTACGGGCAATGAGCAGTTCTTC.

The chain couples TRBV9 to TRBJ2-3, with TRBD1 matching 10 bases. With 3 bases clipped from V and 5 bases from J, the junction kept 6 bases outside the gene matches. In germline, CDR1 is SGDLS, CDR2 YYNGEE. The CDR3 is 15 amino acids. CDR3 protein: CASSARQGAGDTQYF. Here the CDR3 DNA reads TGTGCCAGCAGCGCCCGACAGGGGGCCGGAGATACGCAGTATTTT.

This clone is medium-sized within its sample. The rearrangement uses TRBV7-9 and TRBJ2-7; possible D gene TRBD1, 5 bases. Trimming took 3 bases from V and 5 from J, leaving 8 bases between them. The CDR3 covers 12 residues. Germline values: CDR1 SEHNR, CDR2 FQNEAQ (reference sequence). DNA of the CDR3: TGTGCCAGCAGCTTCGGACACAACGAGCAGTACTTC. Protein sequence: CASSFGHNEQYF. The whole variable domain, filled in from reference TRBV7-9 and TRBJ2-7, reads DTGVSQNPRHKITKRGQNVTFRCDPISEHNRLYWYRQTLGQGPEFLTYFQNEAQLEKSRLLSDRFSAERPKGSFSTLEIQRTEQGDSAMYLCASSFGHNEQYFGPGTRLTVT.

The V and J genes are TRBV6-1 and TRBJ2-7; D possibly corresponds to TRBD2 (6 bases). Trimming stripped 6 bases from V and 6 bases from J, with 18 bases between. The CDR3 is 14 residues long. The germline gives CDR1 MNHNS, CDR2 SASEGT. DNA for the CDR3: TGTGCCAGCAGCCCCCCTAGTCGGGGAGGCGAGCAGTACTTC. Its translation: CASSPPSRGGEQYF.

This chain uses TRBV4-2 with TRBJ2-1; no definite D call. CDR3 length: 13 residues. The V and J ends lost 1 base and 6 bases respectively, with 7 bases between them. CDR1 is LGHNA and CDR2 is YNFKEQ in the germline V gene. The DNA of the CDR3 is TGTGCCAGCAGCCAAGCGGGTCGCAATGAGCAGTTCTTC. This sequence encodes CASSQAGRNEQFF.